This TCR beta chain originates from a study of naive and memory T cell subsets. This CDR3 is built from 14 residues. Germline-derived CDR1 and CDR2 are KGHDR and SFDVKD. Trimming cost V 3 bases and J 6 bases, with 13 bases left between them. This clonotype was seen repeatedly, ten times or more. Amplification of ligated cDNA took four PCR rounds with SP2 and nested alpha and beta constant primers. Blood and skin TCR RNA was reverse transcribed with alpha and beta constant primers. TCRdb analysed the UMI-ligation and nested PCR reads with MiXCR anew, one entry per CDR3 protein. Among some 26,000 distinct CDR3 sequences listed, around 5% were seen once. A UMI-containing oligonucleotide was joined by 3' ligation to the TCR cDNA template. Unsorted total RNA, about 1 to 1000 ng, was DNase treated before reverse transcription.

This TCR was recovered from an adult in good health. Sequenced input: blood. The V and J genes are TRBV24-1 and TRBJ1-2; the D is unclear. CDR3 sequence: CATSDPQSFDGYTF. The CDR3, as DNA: TGTGCCACCAGTGATCCTCAGTCTTTCGATGGCTACACCTTC.